Following are 3 T cell receptor beta chains from one sample sequenced in a study of siplizumab effects on memory and regulatory T cells. Sequenced by immunoSEQ multiplex PCR; TCRdb stores in-frame clones only, minus some. The sample records over 35,000 clones, more than 80% being singletons. Sequencing used naive CD4+ T cells sorted from blood. The receptors shown here come from a human donor in good health.

The genes are TRBV18 and TRBJ2-7; no firm D call. V was shortened by 0 bases and J by 0 bases, with 9 bases between the two germline ends. Germline V gene sequence: CDR1 KGHSH, CDR2 LQKENI. This CDR3 contains 15 residues. As DNA, the CDR3 is TGTGCCAGCTCACCACCGGGCAGGAGCTCCTACGAGCAGTACTTC. Translating gives CASSPPGRSSYEQYF.

The chain combines TRBV25-1 with TRBJ1-4; unclear D gene. Trimming pared 6 bases from V and 8 bases from J, leaving 16 bases between. The CDR3 runs to 14 residues. The germline gives CDR1 MGHDK, CDR2 SYGVNS. Here the CDR3 DNA reads TGTGCCAGCAGCGCCGGGAGGTTGCGCGAAAAACTGTTTTTT. It specifies CASSAGRLREKLFF.

The rearrangement links TRBV5-4 to TRBJ1-1, with 9 bases that match TRBD1. CDR3 length: 14 residues. J lost 1 base, V lost 4 bases, and 2 bases had no gene match. CDR1 and CDR2 (germline): SGHNT, YYREEE (reference sequence). The CDR3 sequence: CASSRDRENTEAFF. CDR3 nucleotides: TGTGCCAGCAGCCGGGACAGGGAGAACACTGAAGCTTTCTTT.